The clone carrying this T cell receptor (beta chain) has only a few counts. Its matching antigen is unknown. Quantitative 5'-RACE with molecular barcodes was used to make the TCR beta libraries. TCRdb re-analysed the 5' RACE reads in MiXCR, keeping a single row per CDR3 protein. This table has about 200,000 distinct CDR3 sequences, about 13% appearing once. This sample was taken from a study of CD8 T cells in ankylosing spondylitis. Per germline, CDR1 SEHNR and CDR2 FQNEAQ (reference sequence). V trimming: 4 bases; J trimming: 4 bases; junction bases outside the gene matches: 10. This CDR3 has 16 amino acids. Study-wide results and caveats: Clones linked to disease were reported to show significant enrichment in matched ankylosing spondylitis synovial fluid. A TCR beta motif of several highly homologous variants appeared characteristic of ankylosing spondylitis blood.

The V and J genes are TRBV7-9 and TRBJ2-7; TRBD1 matches at 10 bases. Sequencing was carried out using blood, either unsorted or a sorted T cell fraction (not recorded which). The clonotype comes from a male donor with ankylosing spondylitis or in good health (not recorded which). The CDR3 is CASSSTGGRAGYEQYF. CDR3 DNA: TGTGCCAGCAGCTCGACAGGGGGCAGGGCAGGGTACGAGCAGTACTTC.